This TCR beta chain is drawn from a study of PD-L1 blockade in urothelial cancer. Study details: The analyses of blood took place 3 weeks (second dose) and 6 weeks after treatment start.

The germline V and J ends were trimmed by 4 bases and 1 base, with 5 bases remaining between them. This CDR3 spans 12 amino acids. CDR1 and CDR2 (germline): SGHKS, YYEKEE (reference sequence). Some clones are missing from TCRdb's copy, which holds only in-frame ones; the method was immunoSEQ multiplex PCR. Here the sample spans tens of thousands of clones, roughly 82% being singletons. This material consisted of PBMCs, taken around atezolizumab (anti-PD-L1) treatment. This receptor was obtained from a man in his 70s with urothelial cancer. The chain employs TRBV5-5 and TRBJ1-1, with D uncertain. This CDR3 reads CASSRQNTEAFF. The CDR3 bases are TGTGCCAGCAGCCGACAGAACACTGAAGCTTTCTTT.